This TCR beta chain was identified during a study of T cell responses to AZD1222 COVID-19 vaccine. Study-wide findings and caveats: No day 14 peak samples; only post-peak repertoires were characterized. Baseline serostatus was positive in only 5 to 7 AZD1222 recipients.

Of note for this clone: Its target is not known.

The repertoire was sequenced with immunoSEQ multiplex PCR; TCRdb's copy has only in-frame clones and lacks some. The sample yields more than 150,000 clones, 92% seen once. The CDR3 is 15 amino acids. Germline lookup yields CDR1 MNHEY and CDR2 SMNVEV (reference sequence). The germline V and J ends were trimmed by 6 bases and 0 bases, with 11 bases remaining between them. The material was peripheral blood, obtained on day 0 of AZD1222 vaccination. The gene calls are TRBV27 and TRBJ2-2; D unclear. The clonotype was recovered from an adult in good health. The chain's CDR3 is CASREVGANTGELFF. CDR3 nucleotide sequence: TGTGCCAGCAGAGAGGTGGGCGCGAACACCGGGGAGCTGTTTTTT.